The rows below give T cell receptor beta chains drawn from one sample of a study of technical replicates of blood from a handful of donors. The repertoire was sequenced with immunoSEQ multiplex PCR; TCRdb's copy has only in-frame clones and lacks some. The table lists 50,000 to 70,000 clones, 88% of them singletons. Sequencing input: PBMCs. The receptors stem from a human donor in good health. Some clones in this sample may be carry-over from other donors' samples. Both conserved end residues are part of each CDR3. D genes are given only for firm matches. Not all rows give a size; the values are once, few, many and, for expanded clones, a class.

TRBJ1-6,TRBV13,.,.,TGTGCCAGCAGAAGGGGCGGGGGGTGGGGTAATTCACCCCTCCACTTT,CASRRGGGWGNSPLHF
TRBJ1-1,TRBV2,.,.,TGTGCCAGCAGTGAGGGCAGGGGAACCACTGAAGCTTTCTTT,CASSEGRGTTEAFF
TRBJ1-1,TRBV5-1,TRBD1,few,TGCGCCAGCAGCTTGGCGACAGGGGGACAGTCCCGAAACACTGAAGCTTTCTTT,CASSLATGGQSRNTEAFF
TRBJ2-7,TRBV7-9,.,.,TGTGCCAGCAGTGGTGCAGGCGCTTACGAGCAGTACTTC,CASSGAGAYEQYF
TRBJ1-2,TRBV7-2,TRBD1,.,TGTGCCAGCAGGGAGACAGGGAACTATGGCTACACCTTC,CASRETGNYGYTF
TRBJ2-2,TRBV11-3,TRBD1,.,TGTGCCAGCAGCGCCCCCGGGACAGGGCCCGGGGAGCTGTTTTTT,CASSAPGTGPGELFF
TRBJ1-4,TRBV4-1,.,.,TGCGCCAGCAGCCACATGTTCCTAACAGCAACTAATGAAAAACTGTTTTTT,CASSHMFLTATNEKLFF
TRBJ2-1,TRBV5-1,TRBD1,.,TGCGCCAGCAGCTCCGACAGGGGGCGGGAGCAGTTCTTC,CASSSDRGREQFF
TRBJ2-3,TRBV6-5,TRBD1,.,TGTGCCAGCAAACTCGGACAGGGTGGGACAGATACGCAGTATTTT,CASKLGQGGTDTQYF
TRBJ2-5,TRBV9,.,.,TGTGCCAGCAGCGTAGGTCTATCAGGTGGGGAGGAGACCCAGTACTTC,CASSVGLSGGEETQYF
TRBJ2-5,TRBV5-8,TRBD1,.,TGTGCCAGCAGCAGGGGACAGGGCTGGGAGACCCAGTACTTC,CASSRGQGWETQYF
TRBJ2-5,TRBV6-6,.,.,TGTGCCAGCATTCTAGGGGGGAGGGCCGGGGAGACCCAGTACTTC,CASILGGRAGETQYF
TRBJ2-3,TRBV9,.,.,TGTGCCAGCAGCGTAGCTAGCATGGGAGATACGCAGTATTTT,CASSVASMGDTQYF
TRBJ2-7,TRBV10-3,.,once,TGTGCCATCAGTGAGGACAACTCCTACGAGCAGTACTTC,CAISEDNSYEQYF
TRBJ1-1,TRBV19,TRBD1,.,TGTGCCAGTACCATTGGGGGACAGTTCGAGGCTGAAGCTTTCTTT,CASTIGGQFEAEAFF
TRBJ2-5,TRBV11-3,.,once,TGTGCCAGCAGCCAGACTAGTAAAGAGACCCAGTACTTC,CASSQTSKETQYF
TRBJ2-5,TRBV5-5,TRBD2,.,TGTGCCAGCAGCTTGGTTTTAGCGGGGTACCAAGAGACCCAGTACTTC,CASSLVLAGYQETQYF
TRBJ2-7,TRBV6-1,TRBD1,once,TGTGCCAGCAGTGACGGGACAGGGCCTAGGGAGCAGTACTTC,CASSDGTGPREQYF
TRBJ2-4,TRBV18,TRBD2,.,TGTGCCAGCTCACCACCTTCTAGCGGGAACAACATTCAGTACTTC,CASSPPSSGNNIQYF
TRBJ2-4,TRBV5-1,TRBD2,.,TGCGCCAGCAGCCCGACTAGCGGGGGAGCCAAAAACATTCAGTACTTC,CASSPTSGGAKNIQYF
TRBJ2-3,TRBV6-1,.,few,TGTGCCAGCAGCGACTGGATGGCGGCAGATACGCAGTATTTT,CASSDWMAADTQYF
TRBJ2-1,TRBV19,TRBD2,.,TGTGCCAGTAGTATAGCTTGGCGGGGGTCATACAATGAGCAGTTCTTC,CASSIAWRGSYNEQFF
TRBJ2-5,TRBV5-6,TRBD1,.,TGTGCCAGCAGTTCCGGGACAGGGACCCAAGAGACCCAGTACTTC,CASSSGTGTQETQYF
TRBJ2-3,TRBV10-3,TRBD1,.,TGTGCCACCGCAGGGGGCAACGGCGCAGATACGCAGTATTTT,CATAGGNGADTQYF
TRBJ2-3,TRBV7-9,.,.,TGTGCCAGCAGCTCTACAGATACGCAGTATTTT,CASSSTDTQYF
TRBJ2-7,TRBV6-5,.,.,TGTGCCAGCAGTGGCCGGGAAGGCTACGAGCAGTACTTC,CASSGREGYEQYF
TRBJ2-1,TRBV2,TRBD2,.,TGTGCCAGCAGTAGGACTAGCGGGCAGAATGAGCAGTTCTTC,CASSRTSGQNEQFF
TRBJ2-1,TRBV7-9,TRBD1,.,TGTGCCAGCAGCTTTACAGGGGGCTACAATGAGCAGTTCTTC,CASSFTGGYNEQFF
TRBJ2-4,TRBV2,TRBD1,few,TGTGCCAGCAGAGGAGGACAGGGAAGAGACATTCAGTACTTC,CASRGGQGRDIQYF
TRBJ2-2,TRBV18,.,.,TGTGCCAGCTCACCAATAGCGGACCATTCGGAGCTGTTTTTT,CASSPIADHSELFF
TRBJ1-6,TRBV30,TRBD1,few,TGTGCCTGGAGTTTGACAGGGTCCCATTCACCCCTCCACTTT,CAWSLTGSHSPLHF
TRBJ2-3,TRBV11-2,TRBD2,.,TGTGCCAGCAGCTTGACTAGCGGTACAGATACGCAGTATTTT,CASSLTSGTDTQYF
TRBJ1-6,TRBV7-9,.,large,TGTGCCACCCACGGTCCGACAGCCATTAATTCACCCCTCCACTTT,CATHGPTAINSPLHF
TRBJ2-1,TRBV4-1,TRBD2,.,TGCGCCAGCAGCCTTCGGGAGGGCGGGATCTACAATGAGCAGTTCTTC,CASSLREGGIYNEQFF
TRBJ2-1,TRBV6-1,.,.,TGTGCCAGCAGGAGGGTTAGCTCCTACAATGAGCAGTTCTTC,CASRRVSSYNEQFF
TRBJ2-2,TRBV4-2,TRBD1,few,TGTGCCAGCAGCCCAGGGACAGGGGGAAACACCGGGGAGCTGTTTTTT,CASSPGTGGNTGELFF
TRBJ1-5,TRBV19,.,.,TGTGCCAGTGGGGGGAGGGGCAATCAGCCCCAGCATTTT,CASGGRGNQPQHF
TRBJ2-4,TRBV6-1,.,.,TGTGCCAGCAGTGAAGCGGGGGGAACCTTTGTCTCCAAAAACATTCAGTACTTC,CASSEAGGTFVSKNIQYF
TRBJ2-7,TRBV27,TRBD2,.,TGTGCCAGCACCCGGGGGGGGGCCAAAGAGGACTCCTACGAGCAGTACTTC,CASTRGGAKEDSYEQYF
TRBJ1-6,TRBV11-2,.,once,TGTGCCAGCAGCATCAGCCCTAGCTCCTATAATTCACCCCTCCACTTT,CASSISPSSYNSPLHF
TRBJ1-1,TRBV7-3,TRBD1,.,TGTGCCAGCAGCTTATTGAGGGACAGGCCCGTGAACACTGAAGCTTTCTTT,CASSLLRDRPVNTEAFF
TRBJ2-1,TRBV6-6,.,.,TGTGCCAGCAGTGACTACAAACCTGAGCAGTTCTTC,CASSDYKPEQFF
TRBJ1-2,TRBV6-1,TRBD1,once,TGTGCCAGCAGTGGACAGGGGTATGGCTACACCTTC,CASSGQGYGYTF
TRBJ2-7,TRBV5-6,TRBD1,.,TGTGCCAGCAGCGCAGCCGGGACAGGCTACGAGCAGTACTTC,CASSAAGTGYEQYF
TRBJ1-4,TRBV15,.,.,TGTGCCTCTTCGCGGAATGAAAAACTGTTTTTT,CASSRNEKLFF
TRBJ2-5,TRBV5-1,.,.,TGCGCCAGCAGCTTACGGACTGCCCAAGAGACCCAGTACTTC,CASSLRTAQETQYF